Listed below are T cell receptor beta chains from one sample, sequenced in a study of cytomegalovirus exposure and HLA in healthy donors. Clones were read by immunoSEQ multiplex PCR, and TCRdb kept only the in-frame ones, dropping some. The sample comprises 200,000 or so clones, approximately 79% of which are singletons, and 0.22% rests with the top ten. The specimen sequenced was PBMCs. The receptors come from a girl aged 2 to 10 in good health and CMV-seronegative. The CDR3 runs from the conserved cysteine through the conserved F or W. Fields, in order: V gene, clone size, J gene, D gene, CDR3 DNA, CDR3 protein. D genes are given only for firm matches. A row's size may be missing; if present it is once, few, many or a size class.

v_gene: TRBV2
abundance: .
j_gene: TRBJ1-2
d_gene: TRBD1
CDR3nt: TGTGCCAGCAGTTTGGGGGAGGGACAGGGGGTGTATGGCTACACCTTC
CDR3aa: CASSLGEGQGVYGYTF

v_gene: TRBV7-9
abundance: .
j_gene: TRBJ1-1
d_gene: .
CDR3nt: TGTGCCAGCAGCTCAAACAGGAAGAACACTGAAGCTTTCTTT
CDR3aa: CASSSNRKNTEAFF

v_gene: TRBV10-2
abundance: .
j_gene: TRBJ1-1
d_gene: .
CDR3nt: TGCGCCAGCAGATTACAGGGCTTGAACACTGAAGCTTTCTTT
CDR3aa: CASRLQGLNTEAFF

v_gene: TRBV5-4
abundance: .
j_gene: TRBJ1-2
d_gene: .
CDR3nt: TGTGCCACACCTCGGGCGGGGTTAGCCTCTTTGTCGGCTAACTATGGCTACACCTTC
CDR3aa: CATPRAGLASLSANYGYTF

v_gene: TRBV7-9
abundance: .
j_gene: TRBJ2-5
d_gene: .
CDR3nt: TGTGCCAGCAGCTTAGCGGCTGGGCCGGCCCAGTACTTC
CDR3aa: CASSLAAGPAQYF

v_gene: TRBV2
abundance: once
j_gene: TRBJ2-3
d_gene: .
CDR3nt: TGTGCCAGCAACCAACTAGAGTTGAGCACAGATACGCAGTATTTT
CDR3aa: CASNQLELSTDTQYF

v_gene: TRBV19
abundance: once
j_gene: TRBJ1-1
d_gene: .
CDR3nt: TGTGCCAGTACCAACCTCAGGGGTGAGCTGAACACTGAAGCTTTCTTT
CDR3aa: CASTNLRGELNTEAFF

v_gene: TRBV13
abundance: .
j_gene: TRBJ1-4
d_gene: .
CDR3nt: TGTGCCAGCAGCTTGAGTGAGGATGAAAAACTGTTTTTT
CDR3aa: CASSLSEDEKLFF

v_gene: TRBV28
abundance: .
j_gene: TRBJ1-2
d_gene: TRBD1
CDR3nt: TGTGCCATCCTAGGGGACAGCAACTATGGCTACACCTTC
CDR3aa: CAILGDSNYGYTF

v_gene: TRBV29-1
abundance: .
j_gene: TRBJ2-4
d_gene: TRBD2
CDR3nt: TGCAGCGTTGAAGAATGGGAGGGACTAGCCAAAAACATTCAGTACTTC
CDR3aa: CSVEEWEGLAKNIQYF

v_gene: TRBV18
abundance: .
j_gene: TRBJ1-4
d_gene: TRBD1
CDR3nt: TGTGCCAGCTCACGCACGGGGACAGCTGGTGAAAAACTGTTTTTT
CDR3aa: CASSRTGTAGEKLFF

v_gene: TRBV9
abundance: few
j_gene: TRBJ2-5
d_gene: TRBD1
CDR3nt: TGTGCCAGCAGCGGCCGGACAGGGCAAGAGACCCAGTACTTC
CDR3aa: CASSGRTGQETQYF

v_gene: TRBV5-7
abundance: .
j_gene: TRBJ1-6
d_gene: TRBD1
CDR3nt: TGTGCCAGCAGCTTTAGGGGGCAACCGAATTCACCCCTCCACTTT
CDR3aa: CASSFRGQPNSPLHF

v_gene: TRBV10-1
abundance: .
j_gene: TRBJ2-3
d_gene: TRBD2
CDR3nt: TGCGCCAGCAGTTTTAGCGGGAGAGGAGATACGCAGTATTTT
CDR3aa: CASSFSGRGDTQYF

v_gene: TRBV7-9
abundance: once
j_gene: TRBJ1-1
d_gene: TRBD1
CDR3nt: TGTGCCAGCAGCTCCGGACAGGGGAACACTGAAGCTTTCTTT
CDR3aa: CASSSGQGNTEAFF

v_gene: TRBV6-1
abundance: .
j_gene: TRBJ2-3
d_gene: TRBD1
CDR3nt: TGTGCCAGCAGTGGAGACCGGGACAGGCGGTATTTT
CDR3aa: CASSGDRDRRYF

v_gene: TRBV25-1
abundance: .
j_gene: TRBJ2-1
d_gene: .
CDR3nt: TGTGCCAGCAGTGAATCTGGCAGGGGCTACAATGAGCAGTTCTTC
CDR3aa: CASSESGRGYNEQFF

v_gene: TRBV19
abundance: few
j_gene: TRBJ2-6
d_gene: .
CDR3nt: TGTGCCAGCGGAGGGGGGGACTCTGGGGCCAACGTCCTGACTTTC
CDR3aa: CASGGGDSGANVLTF

v_gene: TRBV7-7
abundance: .
j_gene: TRBJ2-1
d_gene: TRBD1
CDR3nt: TGTGCCAGCAGCACTCAACCGGGACAGCACAATGAGCAGTTCTTC
CDR3aa: CASSTQPGQHNEQFF

v_gene: TRBV7-9
abundance: .
j_gene: TRBJ2-3
d_gene: .
CDR3nt: TGTGCCAGCAGCTTAGAGAGGGATACGCAGTATTTT
CDR3aa: CASSLERDTQYF

v_gene: TRBV19
abundance: few
j_gene: TRBJ1-1
d_gene: .
CDR3nt: TGTGCCAGTACCCTCGGAACAGTAATGAACACTGAAGCTTTCTTT
CDR3aa: CASTLGTVMNTEAFF

v_gene: TRBV10-3
abundance: .
j_gene: TRBJ1-5
d_gene: .
CDR3nt: TGTGCCATCAAACAGGGACCCAATCAGCCCCAGCATTTT
CDR3aa: CAIKQGPNQPQHF

v_gene: TRBV5-1
abundance: .
j_gene: TRBJ2-3
d_gene: .
CDR3nt: TGCGCCAGCAGCGCCTTAGCGAGCACAGATACGCAGTATTTT
CDR3aa: CASSALASTDTQYF

v_gene: TRBV27
abundance: .
j_gene: TRBJ1-1
d_gene: .
CDR3nt: TGTGCCAGCAGTTCCCCGGGGTTCTCTGAAGCTTTCTTT
CDR3aa: CASSSPGFSEAFF